The rows below give T cell receptor beta chains drawn from one sample of a study of cytomegalovirus exposure and HLA in healthy donors. Libraries were prepared by immunoSEQ multiplex PCR; TCRdb keeps only in-frame clonotypes and omits some of them. The repertoire has roughly 180,000 clones, more than 65% of them found once; the top ten carry roughly 1.5%. Sequenced input: PBMCs. The receptor set was obtained from a male donor in good health and CMV-seronegative. Each CDR3 is given with its conserved first and last residue. A D gene is named only where the DNA matches it firmly. Rows may omit the clone size; those that give it use once, few, many or a size class.

TRBJ1-5	TRBV7-2	TRBD1	once	TGTGCCAGCAGCTTCTTACAGGGGGGTCAGCCCCAGCATTTT	CASSFLQGGQPQHF
TRBJ2-1	TRBV27	TRBD2	.	TGTGCCAGCACGGGCAGGGGTTTGAGCGGGAGTCCCCATGAGCAGTTCTTC	CASTGRGLSGSPHEQFF
TRBJ2-7	TRBV7-9	TRBD1	once	TGTTCCAGCAGCCTCCCCTGGGACAGGGACTACGAGCAGTACTTC	CSSSLPWDRDYEQYF
TRBJ1-4	TRBV2	TRBD1	few	TGTGCCAGCGGTCCCCGGGACAGGGGAGGTGAAAAACTGTTTTTT	CASGPRDRGGEKLFF
TRBJ2-7	TRBV30	.	.	TGTGCCTGGAGTGCATCCTACGAGCAGTACTTC	CAWSASYEQYF
TRBJ2-1	TRBV11-2	.	.	TGTGCCAGCAGCTTAGATCCGTTTCTGCGGGGCGACCTAAATGAGCAGTTCTTC	CASSLDPFLRGDLNEQFF
TRBJ2-5	TRBV6-1	.	.	TGTGCCAGCAGGGCGGGGCTCCAAGAGACCCAGTACTTC	CASRAGLQETQYF
TRBJ1-4	TRBV19	.	few	TGTGCCAGTAGTATGGATCGGGGTTGGGAACTGTTTTTT	CASSMDRGWELFF
TRBJ2-7	TRBV5-4	TRBD2	once	TGTGCCAGCACCCTCGGGTCCGGGACTAGCGCCTACGAGCAGTACTTC	CASTLGSGTSAYEQYF
TRBJ2-2	TRBV18	TRBD1	.	TGTGCCAGCTCCCCCCGGACCGGGACAGCCACCGGGGAGCTGTTTTTT	CASSPRTGTATGELFF
TRBJ2-7	TRBV7-2	.	few	TGTGCCAGCAGCCCACTCGGGAATTTCTCACCGTACGAGCAGTACTTC	CASSPLGNFSPYEQYF
TRBJ2-3	TRBV7-6	.	.	TGTGCCAGCAGCGGGTGGACACAGAGCACAGATACGCAGTATTTT	CASSGWTQSTDTQYF
TRBJ1-5	TRBV28	.	.	TGTGCCAGCAGTTTACGGGTTTATCAGCCCCAGCATTTT	CASSLRVYQPQHF
TRBJ1-4	TRBV14	TRBD1	.	TGTGCCAGCAGCCTCGAAACAGGGGCCACAACTAATGAAAAACTGTTTTTT	CASSLETGATTNEKLFF
TRBJ2-7	TRBV28	TRBD1	.	TGTGCCAGCAGTTTCACCGGGACAGGGACCTACGAGCAGTACTTC	CASSFTGTGTYEQYF
TRBJ2-6	TRBV2	TRBD1	.	TGTGCCAGCAGCCCTACAGGGGATGGGGCCAACGTCCTGACTTTC	CASSPTGDGANVLTF
TRBJ2-3	TRBV6-5	.	.	TGTGCCAGCCAGGCCAGGGATACGCAGTATTTT	CASQARDTQYF
TRBJ2-3	TRBV6-6	.	.	TGTGCCAGCAGTCAAATCACAGATACGCAGTATTTT	CASSQITDTQYF
TRBJ2-4	TRBV6-5	.	.	TGTGCCAGCAGGGTACTAGCCAAAAACATTCAGTACTTC	CASRVLAKNIQYF
TRBJ1-2	TRBV2	TRBD1	.	TGTGCCAGCTCAGACTCAGGGGGCACGATCTATGGCTACACCTTC	CASSDSGGTIYGYTF
TRBJ1-1	TRBV7-2	TRBD1	.	TGTGCCAGCAGCAAGCGACAGGGGGCGCGTCTGAACACTGAAGCTTTCTTT	CASSKRQGARLNTEAFF
TRBJ1-1	TRBV14	.	.	TGTGCCAGCAGCCAAGCCCGGAGGAACACTGAAGCTTTCTTT	CASSQARRNTEAFF
TRBJ2-7	TRBV30	TRBD1	few	TGTGCCTGGAGTGGACAGGGGGGAGCCTACGAGCAGTACTTC	CAWSGQGGAYEQYF
TRBJ2-7	TRBV6-5	TRBD2	.	TGTGCCAGCAGTTACGTCTGGCGGGGGGGCTACGAGCAGTACTTC	CASSYVWRGGYEQYF
TRBJ1-5	TRBV9	TRBD1	.	TGTGCCAGCAGCGCCGACGTCGGGACAGGCGATCAGCCCCAGCATTTT	CASSADVGTGDQPQHF
TRBJ2-3	TRBV9	TRBD1	.	TGTGCCAGCAGCGTAAGGACAGGGGTCGCAGATACGCAGTATTTT	CASSVRTGVADTQYF
TRBJ1-2	TRBV7-2	.	.	TGTGCCAGCAGCCCTCGAGGTTGGGGCGATTATGGCTACACCTTC	CASSPRGWGDYGYTF
TRBJ2-1	TRBV11-1	.	.	TGTGCCAGCAGCTTAGAGCCCGAACCCTACAATGAGCAGTTCTTC	CASSLEPEPYNEQFF
TRBJ2-7	TRBV5-1	.	.	TGCGCCAGCAGCTTGGAGGGGATCCCCTTGAGCCACGAGCAGTACTTC	CASSLEGIPLSHEQYF
TRBJ2-5	TRBV29-1	TRBD2	few	TGCAGCGTTGAGAAAGTTAGCGGGAGGGACCAAGAGACCCAGTACTTC	CSVEKVSGRDQETQYF
TRBJ2-7	TRBV5-4	.	.	TGTGCCAGCAGCTTAAGAGAGACTACGGTCGAGCAGTACTTC	CASSLRETTVEQYF
TRBJ1-1	TRBV7-9	TRBD1	.	TGTGCCAGCAGCCAGGGACAGGGGCGGACTTTCTTT	CASSQGQGRTFF
TRBJ2-5	TRBV7-2	.	few	TGTGCCAGCAGCGGTAGGGGCAGGTTCCCGGAGACCCAGTACTTC	CASSGRGRFPETQYF
TRBJ2-3	TRBV11-3	.	.	TGTGCCAGCAGCTTGGGAGGCACAGATACGCAGTATTTT	CASSLGGTDTQYF
TRBJ2-7	TRBV13	.	.	TGTGCCAGCAGCTCCACCTACGAGCAGTACTTC	CASSSTYEQYF
TRBJ2-3	TRBV29-1	TRBD2	.	TGCAGCGTTGAAGGACTGGCGGGAGGTCTTACAGATACGCAGTATTTT	CSVEGLAGGLTDTQYF
TRBJ1-2	TRBV7-3	TRBD1	.	TGTGCCAGCGCCAGGGGGACAGGGGCTTCTTATGGCTACACCTTC	CASARGTGASYGYTF
TRBJ2-7	TRBV6-5	TRBD1	.	TGTGCCAGCAGGCCCGGGACAGGGGGCTTCTACGAGCAGTACTTC	CASRPGTGGFYEQYF
TRBJ2-7	TRBV6-5	TRBD2	.	TGTGCCAGCAGTTACGGGCGGGAGGGCCTCTACGAGCAGTACTTC	CASSYGREGLYEQYF
TRBJ2-5	TRBV29-1	.	once	TGCAGCGTTGGATTGGTCATCCGCGGGCCACAACCCCAAGAGACCCAGTACTTC	CSVGLVIRGPQPQETQYF
TRBJ1-1	TRBV18	.	.	TGTGCCAGCTCACCACAGCGGGGGAAGGCTGAAGCTTTCTTT	CASSPQRGKAEAFF
TRBJ2-5	TRBV7-9	.	.	TGTGCCAGCAGCCTAGGGGAGTTGGAGACCCAGTACTTC	CASSLGELETQYF
TRBJ2-2	TRBV18	.	.	TGTGCCAGCTCACCACCAGGTTCCTTCAGGGCGGTCGGGGAGCTGTTTTTT	CASSPPGSFRAVGELFF
TRBJ2-7	TRBV7-9	.	.	TGTGCCAGCAGCTTAGTCGGCGTCTGGGCCGAGCAGTACTTC	CASSLVGVWAEQYF
TRBJ2-7	TRBV6-6	TRBD2	.	TGTGCCAGCACCAACGGGCTGGGAGGGGTGGGCGAGCAGTACTTC	CASTNGLGGVGEQYF
TRBJ1-1	TRBV6-5	.	.	TGTGCCAGCAGTTTGCGGCTTCGGAACACTGAAGCTTTCTTT	CASSLRLRNTEAFF